These T cell receptor beta chains were read from a single sample in a study of Ad26.COV2.S vaccination and SARS-CoV-2 variants. This table comes from immunoSEQ multiplex PCR, and its TCRdb copy is limited to in-frame clones, with some not included. The table records approximately 410,000 clones, approximately 90% of them present only once. Sequencing used peripheral blood, obtained in a trial of Ad26.COV2.S vaccine versus placebo. The receptors shown here come from a person between 18 and 65 years old who received the Ad26.COV2.S COVID-19 vaccine or a placebo. Both conserved end residues are part of each CDR3. Fields, in order: J gene, V gene, CDR3 protein.

TRBJ2-3 TRBV19 CASSIVLGHHTDTQYF
TRBJ1-5 TRBV24-1 CATSDFELVEGDDCSNQPQHF
TRBJ2-1 TRBV6-5 CASKITGPYNEQFF
TRBJ2-7 TRBV6-5 CASRTWDSPYEQYF
TRBJ1-1 TRBV19 CASSMGTVNTEAFF
TRBJ2-5 TRBV6-4 CASSGPGHPGTQYF
TRBJ2-3 TRBV10-3 CAISESADTQYF
TRBJ2-7 TRBV11-2 CASSLGTGGYEQYF
TRBJ2-5 TRBV18 CASSPPFPMAETQYF
TRBJ1-1 TRBV30 CALCMNTEAFF
TRBJ2-4 TRBV4-1 CASSQEGSGGVIQYF
TRBJ1-5 TRBV7-2 CASSLRQGDGQPQHF
TRBJ2-5 TRBV7-7 CASSLRGPAAQETQYF
TRBJ2-7 TRBV5-1 CASRGGPTYEQYF
TRBJ2-3 TRBV6-2/TRBV6-3 CASSYSGNTQYF
TRBJ1-1 TRBV5-1 CASSYWDGLNTEAFF
TRBJ2-1 TRBV6-2/TRBV6-3 CASSYPIIREGGYNEQFF
TRBJ1-5 TRBV6-2/TRBV6-3 CASSYEQGGNQPQHF
TRBJ2-7 TRBV19 CASSPGGWYEQYF
TRBJ2-7 TRBV29-1 CSVELGVTYEQYF
TRBJ1-1 TRBV5-1 CASSLRRENTEAFF
TRBJ1-2 TRBV13 CASTLGDRDIFFYGYTF
TRBJ2-7 TRBV7-9 CASSPQSGPPISYEQYF
TRBJ2-4 TRBV19 CASALSGTSKNIQYF
TRBJ2-7 TRBV3-1/TRBV3-2 CASSQDWGGRHSYEQYF
TRBJ1-5 TRBV28 CASRPSIRGSNQPQHF
TRBJ1-4 TRBV21-1 CASSKVTQCVSYRIGEKLFF
TRBJ2-5 TRBV7-8 CASSNDRLYQETQYF
TRBJ1-5 TRBV4-3 CASSQDVGHRTQPQHF
TRBJ1-1 TRBV9 CASSVDSLYSEAFF
TRBJ2-1 TRBV5-5 CASSLAGDSYNEQFF
TRBJ2-7 TRBV3-1/TRBV3-2 CASSQGGFGQYF
TRBJ1-2 TRBV30 CAWRPGQGGPNYGYTF
TRBJ2-1 TRBV6-2/TRBV6-3 CASSYRAGGYNEQFF
TRBJ1-1 TRBV12-5 CASGLGRTAFF
TRBJ2-2 TRBV11-3 CASSLDGSGGARELFF
TRBJ2-7 TRBV19 CASSMTPGNAYEQYF
TRBJ2-3 TRBV30 CAWSVIQGSTDTQYF
TRBJ2-1 TRBV11-3 CASSSPGGNEQFF
TRBJ1-5 TRBV7-8 CASSLARVAYQPQHF
TRBJ2-1 TRBV5-1 CASSLARGNEQFF
TRBJ2-3 TRBV6-1 CASSERVEGLGTDTQYF
TRBJ2-7 TRBV7-9 CASSRGQKYEQYF
TRBJ1-1 TRBV12-3/TRBV12-4 CASSSWDTEAFF
TRBJ1-6 TRBV4-3 CASSQTSYNSPLHF
TRBJ2-2 TRBV2 CASKVGAVATGELFF
TRBJ1-5 TRBV11-2 CASSLTPDGNQPQHF
TRBJ1-1 TRBV5-6 CASSLFRFDRVGRKTEAFF
TRBJ1-4 TRBV15 CATSRDGRGAEKLFF
TRBJ1-1 TRBV27 CASSKPGHMNTEAFF